A selection of T cell receptor beta chains follows, all from one sample in a study of Graves' ophthalmopathy and Graves' hyperthyroidism. TCRdb passed the multiplex PCR reads through MiXCR, listing each CDR3 protein once. Of around 590,000 distinct CDR3 sequences in the sample, approximately 35% were seen once. The source material was peripheral blood or thyroid tissue (not recorded which). These receptors all stem from an adult man with Graves' hyperthyroidism. The CDR3 runs from the conserved cysteine through the conserved F or W. A D gene is named only where the DNA matches it firmly. Only part of the rows carry a size: once, few, many, or a class if the clone is expanded.

D	V	J	size	CDR3	DNA
-	TRBV7-9	TRBJ1-5	-	CASSLVGAHEHF	TGTGCCAGCAGCTTGGTAGGGGCACACGAGCATTTT
TRBD1	TRBV7-8	TRBJ1-2	few	CASGSGQGARGYTF	TGTGCCAGCGGCTCGGGACAGGGGGCGAGGGGCTACACCTTC
-	TRBV2	TRBJ2-7	-	CASSKNPGPIPHEQYF	TGTGCCAGCAGCAAAAACCCGGGACCAATACCCCACGAGCAGTACTTC
-	TRBV7-3	TRBJ2-3	-	CASSSRLQSDTQYF	TGTGCCAGCAGCTCACGACTGCAAAGCGATACGCAGTATTTT
TRBD1	TRBV2	TRBJ1-1	-	CASSYGTGSTEAFF	TGTGCCAGCAGTTACGGGACAGGGAGCACTGAAGCTTTCTTT
-	TRBV12-3/TRBV12-4	TRBJ1-1	-	CASRTATSTEAFF	TGTGCCAGCAGGACCGCTACGAGCACTGAAGCTTTCTTT
-	TRBV10-1	TRBJ2-1	-	CASGSGSYNEQFF	TGCGCCAGCGGGTCGGGCTCCTACAATGAGCAGTTCTTC
TRBD1	TRBV12-3/TRBV12-4	TRBJ2-7	-	CASSSGQGIYEQYF	TGTGCCAGCAGTTCTGGACAGGGGATTTACGAGCAGTACTTC
TRBD1	TRBV7-6	TRBJ2-7	few	CASSLADRGPYEQYF	TGTGCCAGCAGCTTAGCCGACAGGGGACCCTACGAGCAGTACTTC
TRBD2	TRBV24-1	TRBJ2-3	-	CATSVGTIGNLYNEQYF	TGTGCCACCAGTGTCGGGACTATCGGGAACCTATACAATGAGCAGTATTTT
TRBD1	TRBV19	TRBJ1-1	-	CASSIVGGRGTEAFF	TGTGCCAGTAGTATAGTCGGGGGCAGGGGGACTGAAGCTTTCTTT
-	TRBV15	TRBJ2-2	many	CATSRDQGGELFF	TGTGCCACCAGCAGAGACCAAGGAGGGGAGCTGTTTTTT
-	TRBV10-3	TRBJ2-2	-	CAGRLRGNTGELLF	TGTGCCGGACGTTTAAGGGGAAACACCGGGGAGCTGCTTTTT
-	TRBV20-1	TRBJ2-7	many	CSARPGHFSYEQYF	TGCAGTGCTAGACCGGGACACTTCTCCTACGAGCAGTACTTC
TRBD1	TRBV6-5	TRBJ1-5	-	CASSYSKQGAFYQPQHF	TGTGCCAGCAGTTACTCGAAACAGGGGGCGTTCTATCAGCCCCAGCATTTT
-	TRBV7-9	TRBJ2-1	-	CASSLAGLLNHEQFF	TGTGCCAGCAGCTTAGCTGGGTTGCTAAACCATGAGCAGTTCTTC
TRBD2	TRBV6-1	TRBJ2-1	-	CASNEAGLSDEQFF	TGTGCCAGCAATGAGGCGGGACTAAGCGATGAGCAGTTCTTC
-	TRBV7-9	TRBJ2-5	-	CASSLSNIQETRYF	TGTGCCAGCAGCTTATCAAATATTCAAGAGACCCGGTACTTC
-	TRBV7-2	TRBJ2-2	-	CASSQGLAWELFF	TGTGCCAGCAGCCAGGGCTTAGCCTGGGAGCTGTTTTTT
-	TRBV5-6	TRBJ2-5	-	CASSLVQGYQETQYF	TGTGCCAGCAGCTTGGTCCAGGGATACCAAGAGACCCAGTACTTC
-	TRBV5-1	TRBJ2-7	many	CASSLTLNYEQYF	TGCGCCAGCAGCTTGACGCTTAACTACGAGCAGTACTTC
TRBD1	TRBV20-1	TRBJ1-2	many	CSATLGQGELGYTF	TGCAGTGCCACCTTAGGACAGGGGGAACTTGGCTACACCTTC
TRBD1	TRBV9	TRBJ1-6	many	CASSGDRGQGGSPLHF	TGTGCCAGCAGCGGGGACAGGGGGCAAGGGGGTTCACCCCTCCACTTT
-	TRBV7-3	TRBJ1-2	-	CASSERQTSYGYTF	TGTGCCAGCAGTGAACGACAGACCTCGTATGGCTACACCTTC
-	TRBV6-6	TRBJ1-5	-	CASSGRKQPQHF	TGTGCCAGCAGTGGGAGGAAACAGCCCCAGCATTTT
-	TRBV20-1	TRBJ2-7	-	CSASTRGPTLQYF	TGCAGTGCTAGTACACGGGGGCCTACGCTTCAGTACTTC
TRBD1	TRBV6-6	TRBJ1-2	-	CASRKGQGYGYTF	TGTGCCAGCAGGAAGGGACAGGGGTATGGCTACACCTTC
TRBD2	TRBV5-1	TRBJ2-5	many	CASSLALAGRQETQYF	TGCGCCAGCAGCTTGGCACTAGCGGGCCGCCAAGAGACCCAGTACTTC
-	TRBV4-1	TRBJ1-4	-	CASSQGRLAGDEKLFF	TGCGCCAGCAGCCAAGGGAGACTAGCGGGGGATGAAAAACTGTTTTTT
-	TRBV6-1	TRBJ1-2	-	CASSEILEDLRAYGYTF	TGTGCCAGCAGTGAAATTCTTGAGGACCTCCGGGCCTATGGCTACACCTTC
-	TRBV12-3/TRBV12-4	TRBJ1-3	-	CASSYYGLGSGNTIYF	TGTGCCAGCAGTTATTACGGACTCGGCTCTGGAAACACCATATATTTT
TRBD1	TRBV10-2	TRBJ1-5	many	CASKSGGGGGRQPQHF	TGCGCCAGCAAGTCAGGGGGAGGCGGGGGTCGTCAGCCCCAGCATTTT
-	TRBV11-2	TRBJ1-5	few	CASSPARASNQPQHF	TGTGCCAGCTCACCAGCACGAGCTAGCAATCAGCCCCAGCATTTT